This is a list of T cell receptor beta chains from one sample in a study of breast tumors, draining lymph nodes, adjacent tissues. TCRdb used MiXCR to reprocess the multiplex PCR reads, holding one entry per CDR3 protein. The sample lists 100,000 to 150,000 distinct CDR3 sequences, approximately 20% occurring once. The sample consisted of axillary lymph node tissue. The receptor set was obtained from a female donor with breast cancer. Some clones in this sample may be carry-over from other donors' samples. The CDR3 runs from the conserved cysteine through the conserved F or W. D genes are given only for firm matches. The size entry gives once, few, many or a size class.

D | size | J | V | DNA | CDR3
NA | many | TRBJ2-2 | TRBV7-3 | TGTGCCAGCAGCTTAGACTATTCGACCGGGGAGCTGTTTTTT | CASSLDYSTGELFF
NA | many | TRBJ2-3 | TRBV10-3 | TGTGCCCTACTCCCCGCGGGCCTACCGATAATTAAGCACACAGATACGCAGTATTTT | CALLPAGLPIIKHTDTQYF
TRBD2 | many | TRBJ2-1 | TRBV7-2 | TGTGCCAGCACCCCGACGGGAGGGAGTGAGCAGTTCTTC | CASTPTGGSEQFF
TRBD2 | few | TRBJ2-2 | TRBV5-1 | TGCGCCAGCAGATCCCCCTCCGGGACTAGCGGGACAGGGGAGCTGTTTTTT | CASRSPSGTSGTGELFF
TRBD1 | many | TRBJ2-5 | TRBV2 | TGTGCCAGCAGTACAGGGGGCCCGGGGGAGACCCAGTACTTC | CASSTGGPGETQYF
NA | few | TRBJ2-2 | TRBV24-1 | TGTGCCACCAGTGCAATTTGGTCTGTAGACACCGGGGAGCTGTTTTTT | CATSAIWSVDTGELFF
NA | many | TRBJ1-4 | TRBV3-1 | TGTGCCAGCAGCGAGACCTCCAATGAAAAACTGTTTTTT | CASSETSNEKLFF
NA | many | TRBJ2-5 | TRBV2 | TGTGCCAGCAGTGACGGGCGTCCCACCCAAGAGACCCAGTACTTC | CASSDGRPTQETQYF
NA | many | TRBJ2-7 | TRBV15 | TGTGCCACCAGCACCTTCGTTGAGCAGTACTTC | CATSTFVEQYF
NA | many | TRBJ2-2 | TRBV7-2 | TGTGCCAGCAGCTTATCTAGGACTAACACCGGGGAGCTGTTTTTT | CASSLSRTNTGELFF